One and the same sample provided the 23 T cell receptor beta chains below, sequenced in a study of blood T cell repertoires in COVID-19. Using immunoSEQ multiplex PCR, the repertoire was profiled, and TCRdb retains in-frame clones only, with some absent. The sample has around 480,000 clones, around 90% seen once. Source material: PBMCs or T cells enriched from blood (not recorded which). These receptors all come from a woman under 30 who had recovered from COVID-19.

The chain is built from TRBV19 and TRBJ2-7; D ambiguous. Germline CDR1 LNHDA, CDR2 SQIVND (reference sequence). V was cut by 9 bases and J by 2 bases, with 17 bases left in between. The CDR3 loop spans 14 amino acids. DNA for the CDR3: TGTGCCAGCGGAAAGACGCACGCGGCCTACGAGCAGTACTTC. Translated: CASGKTHAAYEQYF. The complete variable domain, with remaining parts taken from reference TRBV19 and TRBJ2-7, reads DGGITQSPKYLFRKEGQNVTLSCEQNLNHDAMYWYRQDPGQGLRLIYYSQIVNDFQKGDIAEGYSVSREKKESFPLTVTSAQKNPTAFYLCASGKTHAAYEQYFGPGTRLTVT.

The chain has TRBV28 and TRBJ1-4, with D perhaps matching TRBD1 (6 bases). Germline V lookup: CDR1 MDHEN, CDR2 SYDVKM. Deletions cut 4 bases from V and 4 bases from J, with 10 bases between. The length of the CDR3 is 14 residues. The CDR3 sequence: CASSSGDINEKLFF. The CDR3 nucleotides read TGTGCCAGCAGTTCAGGGGATATTAATGAAAAACTGTTTTTT.

This chain joins TRBV15 and TRBJ2-7; D might be TRBD2 (5 bases). The CDR3 has 15 residues. The germline CDR1 and CDR2 sequences are LNHNV and YYDKDF (reference sequence). V shed 0 bases and J shed 5 bases, with 14 bases lying between them. CDR3 residues: CATSREDTGWDEQYF. The CDR3 nucleotides are TGTGCCACCAGCAGAGAAGACACGGGGTGGGACGAGCAGTACTTC.

The chain's CDR3 is CAGLEGEGYNEQFF. CDR3 DNA: TGTGCCGGTCTCGAAGGGGAGGGGTACAATGAGCAGTTCTTC. The chain recombines TRBV2 with TRBJ2-1; 7 positions agree with TRBD2. V trimming: 11 bases; J trimming: 4 bases; junction bases outside the gene matches: 11. The germline V gene encodes CDR1 SNHLY and CDR2 FYNNEI. There are 14 residues in the CDR3.

This sequence joins TRBV7-2 and TRBJ2-3, with D perhaps matching TRBD2 (5 bases). V was shortened by 4 bases and J by 0 bases, with 11 bases between the two germline ends. This CDR3 region has 15 residues. Germline V gene data show CDR1 as SGHTA and CDR2 as FQGNSA. The CDR3 DNA is TGTGCCAGCAGCTCCCCGCGGAGGAGCACAGATACGCAGTATTTT. Protein sequence: CASSSPRRSTDTQYF. The full variable domain, with the rest looked up from reference TRBV7-2 and TRBJ2-3, is GAGVSQSPSNKVTEKGKDVELRCDPISGHTALYWYRQSLGQGLEFLIYFQGNSAPDKSGLPSDRFSAERTGGSVSTLTIQRTQQEDSAVYLCASSSPRRSTDTQYFGPGTRLTVL.

The CDR3: CASSDGMRPSSWNEQFF. In DNA form, the CDR3 reads TGCGCCAGCAGTGACGGGATGCGGCCTAGCTCGTGGAATGAGCAGTTCTTC. This sequence joins TRBV10-2 and TRBJ2-1; perhaps TRBD2 as D (5 bases). Germline CDR1 reads WSHSY; CDR2 reads SAAADI. The ends were cut back, 3 bases at V and 7 bases at J, with 22 bases in the middle. This CDR3 comprises 17 residues.

The chain recombines TRBV4-1 with TRBJ2-3; D may be TRBD2 (5 bases). V lost 3 bases to trimming and J lost 3 bases, with 19 bases between them. CDR3 size: 17 residues. Germline loops: CDR1 MGHRA, CDR2 YSYEKL. CDR3 amino acids: CASSQKVPLPGTDTQYF. The CDR3 coding sequence is TGCGCCAGCAGCCAGAAGGTACCCCTTCCGGGAACAGATACGCAGTATTTT.

About this clone itself: The sample has other DNA sequences that encode this CDR3 too. The V gene is TRBV29-1, the J gene TRBJ1-1, with D tentatively TRBD1 (6 bases). The CDR3 runs to 13 residues. V dropped 4 bases and J dropped 0 bases, with 9 bases sitting between them. The V gene's germline CDR1 is SQVTM and CDR2 ANQGSEA. CDR3 sequence: CSVAGVLNTEAFF. Here the CDR3 DNA reads TGCAGCGTTGCAGGGGTCCTGAACACTGAAGCTTTCTTT.

This chain connects TRBV5-6 to TRBJ2-1, with a possible D match to TRBD1 (6 bases). CDR3 size: 14 residues. Germline CDR1 reads SGHDT; CDR2 reads YYEEEE. Deletions cut 3 bases from V and 6 bases from J, with 13 bases between. CDR3 coding DNA: TGTGCCAGCAGCTCAACCCGGACAGTCAATGAGCAGTTCTTC. Translating gives CASSSTRTVNEQFF.

V and J are TRBV5-5 and TRBJ2-3; D is unclear. The CDR3 covers 14 residues. Germline CDR1 is SGHKS and CDR2 is YYEKEE (reference sequence). The V end was cut by 2 bases, the J end by 7 bases, with 14 bases between. The CDR3 DNA reads TGTGCCAGCAGCTTCGCCCTACTTGAGAATACGCAGTATTTT. Protein product: CASSFALLENTQYF. Drawing the rest from reference TRBV5-5 and TRBJ2-3, the complete variable domain is DAGVTQSPTHLIKTRGQQVTLRCSPISGHKSVSWYQQVLGQGPQFIFQYYEKEERGRGNFPDRFSARQFPNYSSELNVNALLLGDSALYLCASSFALLENTQYFGPGTRLTVL.

The chain carries TRBV9 and TRBJ2-6; D unresolved. Germline CDR1 SGDLS, CDR2 YYNGEE. The germline V and J ends were trimmed by 2 bases and 0 bases, with 12 bases remaining between them. The CDR3 runs 17 residues. The CDR3 protein is CASSVGSRISGANVLTF. The CDR3 coding sequence is TGTGCCAGCAGCGTGGGCAGCCGAATCTCTGGGGCCAACGTCCTGACTTTC.

The V and J genes are TRBV6-5 and TRBJ2-7; 7 bases match TRBD2. Germline CDR1 reads MNHEY; CDR2 reads SVGAGI. This CDR3 spans 11 amino acids. V shed 11 bases and J 5 bases; nucleotides not matched to a gene: 6. In DNA, the CDR3 is TGTGCCGGGGAGGGAGGGAACGAGCAGTACTTC. Protein product: CAGEGGNEQYF.

This clone was detected a few times. The rearrangement uses TRBV9 and TRBJ1-2, with TRBD1 matching over 7 bases. The CDR3 is 15 amino acids. Germline V CDR1 and CDR2: SGDLS, YYNGEE. J lost 7 bases, V lost 0 bases, and 9 bases had no gene match. This chain's CDR3 is CASSVGGLQGGGYTF. The CDR3 nucleotides read TGTGCCAGCAGCGTAGGAGGTCTCCAGGGGGGTGGCTACACCTTC.

The chain uses TRBV30 and TRBJ2-2; weak D call: TRBD1 (5 bases). The CDR3 covers 15 residues. Germline loops: CDR1 GTSNPN, CDR2 SVGIG (reference sequence). The V end lost 4 bases, the J end lost 4 bases, and 16 bases lay between the germline ends. CDR3 nucleotides: TGTGCCTGGATCCCAGGGTTGACGGGCACCGGGGAGCTGTTTTTT. It is translated as CAWIPGLTGTGELFF.

The chain carries TRBV27 and TRBJ2-3; 8 bases align to TRBD2. The germline V gene has CDR1 MNHEY and CDR2 SMNVEV (reference sequence). The CDR3 has 19 amino acids. After removal of 7 bases from V and 2 bases from J, the junction contained 20 bases not matched to a gene. Here the CDR3 DNA reads TGTGCCAGCAAAGGCAGGCGGGGGGCCTTTCTCGACCTCACAGATACGCAGTATTTT. This sequence encodes CASKGRRGAFLDLTDTQYF.

This clone showed up just once. V and J are TRBV3-1 (or the pseudogene TRBV3-2) and TRBJ2-5; D is unclear. The V and J ends lost 0 bases and 2 bases respectively, with 10 bases between them. The CDR3 runs to 15 residues. Looked up from germline, CDR1 is LGHDT and CDR2 is YNNKEL (reference sequence). CDR3 nucleotide sequence: TGTGCCAGCAGCCAAGAGGCTAGTGGGCAAGAGACCCAGTACTTC. This sequence encodes CASSQEASGQETQYF.

This clone has a single count. This rearrangement joins TRBV5-1 to TRBJ2-1; D possibly corresponds to TRBD2 (6 bases). Germline CDR1 is SGHRS and CDR2 is YFSETQ. The V gene lost 6 bases and the J gene lost 0 bases, with 13 bases spanning the gap. This CDR3 region has 15 residues. CDR3 amino acids: CASTASDGSYNEQFF. The CDR3 nucleotides read TGCGCCAGCACAGCTAGCGATGGCTCCTACAATGAGCAGTTCTTC.

This clone was counted between two and nine times. V usage is TRBV4-1 and J usage is TRBJ2-7; TRBD1 matches 10 bases. Looked up from germline, CDR1 is MGHRA and CDR2 is YSYEKL. The V segment lost 4 bases and the J segment 7 bases; nucleotides outside the gene matches: 7. The CDR3 is made up of 14 amino acids. In nucleotides, the CDR3 is TGCGCCAGCAGCCTCCGGGACAGGGGCGGGGAGCAGTACTTC. This translates into CASSLRDRGGEQYF.

This clone appeared once. The rearrangement joins TRBV6-6 to TRBJ2-1; unclear D gene. CDR1 and CDR2 from the germline V gene are MNHNY and SVGAGI (reference sequence). Trimming left V 6 bases short and J 5 bases short, with 11 bases between. The CDR3 loop spans 13 amino acids. The CDR3 here is CASRSGRNNEQFF. The DNA for the CDR3 is TGTGCCAGCAGAAGTGGTAGAAACAATGAGCAGTTCTTC.

The gene calls are TRBV28 and TRBJ2-3, with 12 bases fitting TRBD2. V lost 5 bases and J lost 9; bases outside the gene matches: 15. Germline lookup yields CDR1 MDHEN and CDR2 SYDVKM. CDR3 size: 17 residues. The chain's CDR3 is CASSPLPPLAGGQTQYF. The CDR3 DNA is TGTGCCAGCAGTCCTCTCCCACCACTAGCGGGGGGACAGACGCAGTATTTT.

The rearrangement uses TRBV5-6 and TRBJ1-6; TRBD1 matches at 7 bases. Germline-derived CDR1 and CDR2 are SGHDT and YYEEEE. V shed 5 bases, J shed 0 bases, and the junction held 11 bases outside the gene matches. This CDR3 region has 18 residues. The CDR3 coding sequence is TGTGCCAGCAGTAAGGGACAGAGCGTAAGCTCCTATAATTCACCCCTCCACTTT. This sequence encodes CASSKGQSVSSYNSPLHF.

This clone showed up just a few times. The chain joins TRBV3-1 (or the pseudogene TRBV3-2) to TRBJ1-2; TRBD1 aligns across 9 bases. The CDR3 contains 16 residues. The germline V gene encodes CDR1 LGHDT and CDR2 YNNKEL (reference sequence). V dropped 1 base and J dropped 4; count of bases not matched to a gene: 7. CDR3 loop: CASSQVDRGASYGYTF. The DNA of the CDR3 is TGTGCCAGCAGCCAAGTCGACAGGGGGGCCTCCTATGGCTACACCTTC.

The J gene is TRBJ1-5, the V gene TRBV6-6, with TRBD1 matching 8 bases. The junction had 6 bases not matched to a gene; V was cut back by 5 bases and J by 0 bases. This CDR3 is built from 16 residues. Germline V gene sequence: CDR1 MNHNY, CDR2 SVGAGI (reference sequence). The CDR3 DNA reads TGTGCCAGCAGTGGACGAGGACAGGGTAGCAATCAGCCCCAGCATTTT. Protein: CASSGRGQGSNQPQHF.